One T cell receptor beta chain is described in this entry. This CDR3 region has 12 residues. The germline V gene encodes CDR1 SQVTM and CDR2 ANQGSEA. With 3 bases removed from V and 2 bases from J, the gap between germline ends came to 7 bases. This entry is derived from a study of blood T cell repertoires in COVID-19. In the authors' methods: Reference gene primers were amplified, and this amplification served to estimate nucleated cell counts. Clones were sequenced by immunoSEQ multiplex PCR, and TCRdb holds only the in-frame ones, with some missing. That table furnishes V, J and clone size, whereas the DNA furnished D and trimming. The table shows approximately 150,000 clones, with 70% to 90% occurring only once.

V is TRBV29-1 and J is TRBJ2-5; D gene ambiguous. The sequencing sample was made of peripheral blood. The receptor was isolated from a woman in her sixties or seventies with acute or convalescent COVID-19. The CDR3 protein is CSVDDLQETQYF. The CDR3 DNA reads as TGCAGCGTTGACGACTTACAAGAGACCCAGTACTTC.